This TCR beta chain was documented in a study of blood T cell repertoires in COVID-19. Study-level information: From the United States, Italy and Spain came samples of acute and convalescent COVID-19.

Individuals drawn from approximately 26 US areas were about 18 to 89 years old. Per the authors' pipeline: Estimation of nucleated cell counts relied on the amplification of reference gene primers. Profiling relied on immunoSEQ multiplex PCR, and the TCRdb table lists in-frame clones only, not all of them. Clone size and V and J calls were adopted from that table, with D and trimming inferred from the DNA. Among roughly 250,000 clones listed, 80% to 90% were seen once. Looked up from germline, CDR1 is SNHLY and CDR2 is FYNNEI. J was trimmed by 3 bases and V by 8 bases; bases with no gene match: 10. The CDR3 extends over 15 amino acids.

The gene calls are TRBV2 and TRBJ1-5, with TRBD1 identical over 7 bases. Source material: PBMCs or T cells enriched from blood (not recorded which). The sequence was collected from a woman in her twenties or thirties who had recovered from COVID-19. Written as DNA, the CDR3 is TGTGCCAGCGGTCCGGCAGGGGGTTTCAATCAGCCCCAGCATTTT. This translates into CASGPAGGFNQPQHF.